The clone carrying this T cell receptor (beta chain) has a handful of counts. Antigen unknown. The data were obtained in a study of T cells in Graves' hyperthyroidism and ophthalmopathy. About the study: Staff took peripheral blood when the initial diagnosis was made, before any treatment began.

V was pared by 10 bases and J by 7 bases, with 16 bases between. The CDR3 contains 12 residues. CDR1 and CDR2 (germline): MNHEY, SMNVEV (reference sequence). What was amplified from RNA transcripts were TCR beta CDR3 regions. Researchers ran a first-round RT-PCR on the TCR CDR3 using the HTBI primer set. Each CDR3 protein gets one entry after TCRdb re-called the multiplex PCR reads with MiXCR. The data show some 740,000 distinct CDR3 sequences, around 15% seen once. Lactation, pregnancy, other autoimmune disease or uncontrolled infection led to exclusion of patients. Study-wide results and caveats: Separation of ophthalmopathy from stable hyperthyroidism was achieved by a 13 V-J model. Model output signaled ophthalmopathy a median about seven months ahead of onset.

Sequenced sample: blood. The J gene is TRBJ1-2, the V gene TRBV27, with D maybe TRBD1 (5 bases). The receptor was derived from a woman under 30 with Graves' hyperthyroidism. As DNA, the CDR3 is TGTGCCACATATACAGGAATGGGTGGCTACACCTTC. It encodes CATYTGMGGYTF.